This entry is about one TCR beta chain. This sample stems from a study of blood T cell repertoires in COVID-19. Study-level information: Samples came from the United States, Italy and Spain, spanning acute and convalescent COVID-19. PBMCs, B-cell-depleted T cells, or T cells were the source of the cDNA or gDNA that made up the material.

V was clipped by 4 bases and J by 2 bases; unmatched bases: 5. This CDR3 is built from 15 residues. Germline assignment: CDR1 ENHRY and CDR2 SYGVKD. Original handling: Amplification from reference gene primers served as the basis for estimated nucleated cell counts. The protocol was immunoSEQ multiplex PCR, while the TCRdb copy is restricted to in-frame clones and leaves out a portion. That table furnishes V, J and clone size, whereas the DNA furnished D and trimming. The sample has around 200,000 clones; more than 75% are singletons. This chain links TRBV10-3 with TRBJ2-3; TRBD2 matches 8 bases. The sequence was collected from a man aged 50 to 60 with acute or convalescent COVID-19. The sequenced material came from peripheral blood. CDR3 loop: CAISGERGITDTQYF. In nucleotides, the CDR3 is TGTGCCATCAGTGGAGAGCGGGGGATCACAGATACGCAGTATTTT.